The 12 T cell receptor beta chains listed next were all sequenced from one sample in a study of T cell changes during pregnancy in multiple sclerosis. This table comes from immunoSEQ multiplex PCR, and its TCRdb copy is limited to in-frame clones, with some not included. The table has around 100,000 clones, 92% seen once. Material: peripheral blood, obtained after pregnancy. All receptors derive from a female donor with multiple sclerosis, enrolled in a pregnancy study.

This clone was seen a single time. The genes are TRBV9 and TRBJ2-5, with 8 bases lining up with TRBD2. Unmatched junction bases numbered 8, after V lost 2 bases and J lost 5 bases. CDR3 size: 15 residues. CDR1 is SGDLS and CDR2 is YYNGEE in the germline V gene. CDR3 amino acids: CASSVGAGGRETQYF. The CDR3, as DNA: TGTGCCAGCAGCGTCGGTGCGGGAGGTAGGGAGACCCAGTACTTC.

This chain joins TRBV13 and TRBJ2-7; 11 bases map to TRBD2. This CDR3 comprises 16 residues. J lost 1 base, V lost 5 bases, and 7 bases had no gene match. Germline-derived CDR1 and CDR2 are PRHDT and FYEKMQ (reference sequence). CDR3 nucleotides: TGTGCCAGCAGCAGGACACTAGCGGGAGTATCCTACGAGCAGTACTTC. This sequence encodes CASSRTLAGVSYEQYF.

The rearrangement uses TRBV6-1 and TRBJ2-7, with 9 bases lining up with TRBD1. J lost 6 bases, V lost 5 bases, and 8 bases had no gene match. This CDR3 region has 14 residues. Germline V gene sequence: CDR1 MNHNS, CDR2 SASEGT. CDR3 sequence (DNA): TGTGCCAGCAGTTCTCCGGACAGGGGCTCCGAGCAGTACTTC. Amino acid sequence: CASSSPDRGSEQYF.

This clone was seen a single time. The J gene is TRBJ1-6, the V gene TRBV18, with a possible D match to TRBD1 (6 bases). Germline CDR1 and CDR2: KGHSH and LQKENI. The V gene lost 0 bases and the J gene lost 3 bases, with 6 bases spanning the gap. The CDR3 totals 15 residues. The CDR3: CASSPPTGYNSPLHF. As DNA, the CDR3 is TGTGCCAGCTCACCACCGACAGGCTATAATTCACCCCTCCACTTT.

CDR3 sequence reads: CSGLGGQDNEKLFF. CDR3 DNA: TGCAGCGGGCTTGGCGGACAGGATAATGAAAAACTGTTTTTT. The rearrangement joins TRBV29-1 to TRBJ1-4; 7 nucleotides match TRBD1. CDR1 and CDR2 (germline): SQVTM, ANQGSEA. The junction had 9 bases not matched to a gene; V was cut back by 7 bases and J by 4 bases. The CDR3 is made up of 14 amino acids. The whole variable domain, filled in from reference TRBV29-1 and TRBJ1-4, reads SAVISQKPSRDICQRGTSLTIQCQVDSQVTMMFWYRQQPGQSLTLIATANQGSEATYESGFVIDKFPISRPNLTFSTLTVSNMSPEDSSIYLCSGLGGQDNEKLFFGSGTQLSVL.

This clone was found once. The rearrangement links TRBV30 to TRBJ1-1; possible D gene TRBD1, 6 bases. The CDR3 loop spans 12 amino acids. From germline, CDR1 is GTSNPN and CDR2 SVGIG (reference sequence). The chain's CDR3 is CALRTVNTEAFF. In DNA form, the CDR3 reads TGTGCTTTGCGGACAGTGAACACTGAAGCTTTCTTT. Variable domain in full (rest from reference TRBV30 and TRBJ1-1): SQTIHQWPATLVQPVGSPLSLECTVEGTSNPNLYWYRQAAGRGLQLLFYSVGIGQISSEVPQNLSASRPQDRQFILSSKKLLLSDSGFYLCALRTVNTEAFFGQGTRLTVV.

The gene calls are TRBV5-1 and TRBJ2-1, with D perhaps TRBD2 (6 bases). The V and J ends lost 3 bases and 8 bases respectively, with 21 bases between them. Looked up from germline, CDR1 is SGHRS and CDR2 is YFSETQ. The length of the CDR3 is 16 residues. CDR3 bases: TGCGCCAGCAGCTCGGATCCTAGGCTAGCGTCCCATGAGCAGTTCTTC. It encodes CASSSDPRLASHEQFF.

The J gene is TRBJ1-2, the V gene TRBV27; TRBD1 agrees at 9 bases. This CDR3 comprises 15 residues. V lost 3 bases to trimming and J lost 7 bases; unmatched junction nucleotides: 9. Germline V gene lookup returns CDR1 MNHEY and CDR2 SMNVEV (reference sequence). The CDR3 loop is CASSLSDRGTGGYTF. DNA for the CDR3: TGTGCCAGCAGTTTGTCAGACAGGGGGACGGGTGGCTACACCTTC.

This chain links TRBV9 with TRBJ2-3; perhaps TRBD2 as D (6 bases). Trimming left V 5 bases short and J 7 bases short, with 23 bases between. The CDR3 is made up of 16 amino acids. Looked up from germline, CDR1 is SGDLS and CDR2 is YYNGEE. The CDR3 DNA is TGTGCCAGCAGTGCCTTAGAGGGGCAGGGAGGAAATACGCAGTATTTT. Protein product: CASSALEGQGGNTQYF.

The gene calls are TRBV9 and TRBJ2-3; D is uncertain. The V gene lost 5 bases and the J gene lost 0 bases, with 4 bases spanning the gap. The length of the CDR3 is 12 residues. Germline-derived CDR1 and CDR2 are SGDLS and YYNGEE. CDR3 in amino acids: CASSPSTDTQYF. The CDR3 nucleotides read TGTGCCAGCAGTCCGAGCACAGATACGCAGTATTTT.

V gene TRBV6-1 combines with J gene TRBJ2-1, with 7 bases matching TRBD2. The CDR3 is made up of 15 amino acids. Germline CDR1 MNHNS, CDR2 SASEGT. V trimming: 7 bases; J trimming: 5 bases; junction bases outside the gene matches: 11. The CDR3 sequence: CASNNLAAPDNEQFF. The CDR3 DNA sequence: TGTGCCAGCAACAATCTAGCGGCTCCCGACAATGAGCAGTTCTTC.

V gene TRBV5-1 combines with J gene TRBJ2-5; tentatively, D is TRBD1 (6 bases). V was clipped by 4 bases and J by 5 bases, with 12 bases between them. The germline CDR1 and CDR2 sequences are SGHRS and YFSETQ. The CDR3 covers 13 residues. The CDR3 DNA is TGCGCCAGCAGCCAACAGGGATGGGAGACCCAGTACTTC. Its protein product is CASSQQGWETQYF.